Listed below are T cell receptor beta chains from one sample, sequenced in a study of PD-L1 blockade in urothelial cancer. Sequenced by immunoSEQ multiplex PCR; TCRdb stores in-frame clones only, minus some. The table records 120,000 or so clones, about 83% of them present only once. The source was PBMCs, collected around atezolizumab (anti-PD-L1) treatment. These receptors originate from a man between 45 and 60 years old with urothelial cancer. Both conserved end residues are part of each CDR3. The D gene is left open where the match is weak. For some rows the clone size is stated as once, few or many, or as a class when expanded; others skip it.

CDR3 DNA,CDR3 protein,J gene,D gene,V gene,clone size
TGTGCCAGCATACGACTAGCGTCAGCCAAAAACATTCAGTACTTC,CASIRLASAKNIQYF,TRBJ2-4,TRBD2,TRBV2,once
TGTGCCAGCAGTTCCCCCGGGAACTTGGGGGGCACTGAAGCTTTCTTT,CASSSPGNLGGTEAFF,TRBJ1-1,-,TRBV28,-
TGTGCCAGCAGCCGTGACAGATCGTACTCTGGAAACACCATATATTTT,CASSRDRSYSGNTIYF,TRBJ1-3,-,TRBV14,-
TGTGCCTGCCGGGACACCAATGAAAAACTGTTTTTT,CACRDTNEKLFF,TRBJ1-4,-,TRBV30,once
TGTGCCAGTAGTATATCCGGGTTTCAATCACCCCTCCACTTT,CASSISGFQSPLHF,TRBJ1-6,-,TRBV19,-
TGTGCCAGCAGACTTGAGCGGCCGTCGGAGACCCAGTACTTC,CASRLERPSETQYF,TRBJ2-5,-,TRBV2,-
TGTGCCAGCAGCCCTCCGGGGTCGGAAAACGAGCAGTACTTC,CASSPPGSENEQYF,TRBJ2-7,-,TRBV9,-
TGCAGCGGTAAACCGGGACAGGGGGACACTGAAGCTTTCTTT,CSGKPGQGDTEAFF,TRBJ1-1,TRBD1,TRBV29-1,-
TGTGCCAGCAGCGGATTAGCGGGAGAGGGAAATGAGCAGTTCTTC,CASSGLAGEGNEQFF,TRBJ2-1,TRBD2,TRBV9,-
TGTGCCAGCTCCCCGGGCAGGGGAGTTTCTTTAGACATTCAGTACTTC,CASSPGRGVSLDIQYF,TRBJ2-4,-,TRBV5-4,-
TGTGCCAGCAGCGGAATTAACCAGGGCTACACTGAAGCTTTCTTT,CASSGINQGYTEAFF,TRBJ1-1,-,TRBV5-5,-
TGTGCCAGCAGCCAAGAGGGGGGTTTCTACAATGAGCAGTTCTTC,CASSQEGGFYNEQFF,TRBJ2-1,-,TRBV14,-
TGTGCCAGCAGCGTTGGACAGGGAGGAAGCAATCAGCCCCAGCATTTT,CASSVGQGGSNQPQHF,TRBJ1-5,TRBD1,TRBV5-5,-
TGTGCCAGCAGCTTAGAAGTCGCCAGTTCCTATGGCTACACCTTC,CASSLEVASSYGYTF,TRBJ1-2,-,TRBV7-9,once
TGTGCCTGGAGTGCTGACTATGGCTACACCTTC,CAWSADYGYTF,TRBJ1-2,-,TRBV30,-
TGTGCCAGCAGCCCTCAGGGGTTCATACTCTCCTACGAGCAGTACTTC,CASSPQGFILSYEQYF,TRBJ2-7,-,TRBV28,-
TGTGCCAGCAGCCCCACCCTAATAGCGGGAGTATACGCTGGGGCCAACGTCCTGACTTTC,CASSPTLIAGVYAGANVLTF,TRBJ2-6,TRBD2,TRBV7-3,-
TGCGCCAGCAGCCAAGGGCACAGGTTGAACACTGAAGCTTTCTTT,CASSQGHRLNTEAFF,TRBJ1-1,-,TRBV4-1,few
TGCGCCAGCAGCTTGGGGGACAGAAAAGAGACCCAGTACTTC,CASSLGDRKETQYF,TRBJ2-5,TRBD1,TRBV5-1,-
TGTGCCAGCAGCTTGCACGGGGGTGCCCCTGAAGCTTTCTTT,CASSLHGGAPEAFF,TRBJ1-1,-,TRBV5-6,few
TGCGCCAGCAGCTCGGGGTATGGCTACACCTTC,CASSSGYGYTF,TRBJ1-2,-,TRBV5-1,-
TGTGCCTGGACCAGGTCCGCGAATCAGCCCCAGCATTTT,CAWTRSANQPQHF,TRBJ1-5,-,TRBV30,-